This T cell receptor beta chain is from a study of cytomegalovirus exposure and HLA in healthy donors. The CDR3 extends over 15 amino acids. CDR1 is LGHNA and CDR2 is YNFKEQ in the germline V gene. V was cut by 1 base and J by 5 bases, with 14 bases left in between. Measured with immunoSEQ multiplex PCR; TCRdb has only the in-frame clones, and not every one. The sample carries around 230,000 clones, about 90% recorded once. With regard to this clone: Its matching antigen is unknown.

The donors were members of the validation cohort, which comprised about 130 subjects and was separate from the first cohort of 730 or so subjects. General study points: In vitro checks showed that a few CMV-associated chains really do target CMV antigens. Whilst most TCR sequences proved rare, a subset of public TCRs occurred across many donors. Cytomegalovirus-associated status was assigned to about 150 TCR beta chains.

The TCR originated in a woman between 25 and 40 years old in good health and CMV-seropositive. Sequences were obtained from PBMCs. This chain connects TRBV4-2 to TRBJ1-1; no clear D gene. The CDR3 DNA follows: TGTGCCAGCAGCCAAGTGGGCCAGGCGGGTACTGAAGCTTTCTTT. This sequence encodes CASSQVGQAGTEAFF.